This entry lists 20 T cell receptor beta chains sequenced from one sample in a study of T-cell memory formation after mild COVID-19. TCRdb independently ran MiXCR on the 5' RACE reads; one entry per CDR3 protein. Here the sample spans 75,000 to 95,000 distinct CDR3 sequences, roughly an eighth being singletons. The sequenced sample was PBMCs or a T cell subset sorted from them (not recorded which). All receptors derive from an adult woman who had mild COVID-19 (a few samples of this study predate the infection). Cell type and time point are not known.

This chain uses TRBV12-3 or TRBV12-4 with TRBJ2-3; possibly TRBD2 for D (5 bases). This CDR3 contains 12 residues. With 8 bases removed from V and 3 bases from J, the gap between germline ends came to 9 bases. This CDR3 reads CASEGITDTQYF. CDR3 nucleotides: TGTGCCAGCGAGGGTATTACAGATACGCAGTATTTT.

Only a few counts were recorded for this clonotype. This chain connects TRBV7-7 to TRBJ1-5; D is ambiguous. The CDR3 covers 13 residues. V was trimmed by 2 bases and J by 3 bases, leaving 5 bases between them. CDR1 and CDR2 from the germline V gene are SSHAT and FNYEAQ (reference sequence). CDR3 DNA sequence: TGTGCCAGCAGCTTAAACCCCAATCAGCCCCAGCATTTT. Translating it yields CASSLNPNQPQHF.

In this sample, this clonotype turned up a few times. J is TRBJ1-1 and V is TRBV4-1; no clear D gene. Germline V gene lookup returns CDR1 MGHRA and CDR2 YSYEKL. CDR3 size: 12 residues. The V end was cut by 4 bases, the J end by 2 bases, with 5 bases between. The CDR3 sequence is CASSRGNTEAFF. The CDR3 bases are TGCGCCAGCAGCCGAGGAAACACTGAAGCTTTCTTT.

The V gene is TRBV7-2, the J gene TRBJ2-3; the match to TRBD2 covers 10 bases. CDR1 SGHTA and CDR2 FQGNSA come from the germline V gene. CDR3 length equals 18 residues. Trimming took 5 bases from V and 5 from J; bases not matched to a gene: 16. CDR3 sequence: CASSATPGAGGLGDTQYF. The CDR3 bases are TGTGCCAGCAGCGCAACCCCGGGAGCGGGAGGGCTGGGAGATACGCAGTATTTT.

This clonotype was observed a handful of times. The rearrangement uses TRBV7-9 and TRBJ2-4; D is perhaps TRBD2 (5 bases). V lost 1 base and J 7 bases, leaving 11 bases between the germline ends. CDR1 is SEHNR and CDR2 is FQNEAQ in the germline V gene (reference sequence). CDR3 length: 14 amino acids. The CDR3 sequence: CASSLGSTSNIQYF. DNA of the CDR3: TGTGCCAGCAGCTTAGGCAGTACTAGTAACATTCAGTACTTC. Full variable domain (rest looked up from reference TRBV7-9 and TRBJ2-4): DTGVSQNPRHKITKRGQNVTFRCDPISEHNRLYWYRQTLGQGPEFLTYFQNEAQLEKSRLLSDRFSAERPKGSFSTLEIQRTEQGDSAMYLCASSLGSTSNIQYFGAGTRLSVL.

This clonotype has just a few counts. The CDR3 region has the DNA TGTGCGAACAGGGACAGGGGACACAATGAGCAGTTCTTC. This translates into CANRDRGHNEQFF. The chain recombines TRBV7-9 with TRBJ2-1; 10 nucleotides agree with TRBD1. The CDR3 loop spans 13 amino acids. Germline lookup yields CDR1 SEHNR and CDR2 FQNEAQ (reference sequence).

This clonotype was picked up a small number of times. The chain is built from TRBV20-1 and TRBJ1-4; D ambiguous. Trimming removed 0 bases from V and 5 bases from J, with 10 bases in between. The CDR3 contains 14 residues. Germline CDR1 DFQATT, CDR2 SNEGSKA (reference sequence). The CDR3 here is CSARDVLMNEKLFF. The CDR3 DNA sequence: TGCAGTGCTAGAGATGTACTGATGAATGAAAAACTGTTTTTT.

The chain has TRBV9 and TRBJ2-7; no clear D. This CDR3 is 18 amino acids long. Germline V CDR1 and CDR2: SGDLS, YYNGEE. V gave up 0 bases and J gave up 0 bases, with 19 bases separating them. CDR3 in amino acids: CASSVGLFEELSSYEQYF. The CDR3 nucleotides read TGTGCCAGCAGCGTAGGACTCTTTGAGGAACTGAGCTCCTACGAGCAGTACTTC. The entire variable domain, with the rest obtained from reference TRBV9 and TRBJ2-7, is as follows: DSGVTQTPKHLITATGQRVTLRCSPRSGDLSVYWYQQSLDQGLQFLIQYYNGEERAKGNILERFSAQQFPDLHSELNLSSLELGDSALYFCASSVGLFEELSSYEQYFGPGTRLTVT.

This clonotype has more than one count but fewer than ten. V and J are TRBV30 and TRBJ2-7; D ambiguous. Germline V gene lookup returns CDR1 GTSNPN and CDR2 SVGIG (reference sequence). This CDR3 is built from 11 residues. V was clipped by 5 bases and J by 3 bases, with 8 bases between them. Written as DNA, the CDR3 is TGTGCCTGGTTGGACGGCTACGAGCAGTACTTC. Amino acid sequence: CAWLDGYEQYF.

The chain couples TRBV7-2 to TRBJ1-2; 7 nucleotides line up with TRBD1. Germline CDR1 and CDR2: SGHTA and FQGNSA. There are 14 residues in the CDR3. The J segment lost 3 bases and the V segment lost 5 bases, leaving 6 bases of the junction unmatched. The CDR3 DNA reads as TGTGCCAGCAGCCTCGGGACAGTTTACTATGGCTACACCTTC. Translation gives CASSLGTVYYGYTF.

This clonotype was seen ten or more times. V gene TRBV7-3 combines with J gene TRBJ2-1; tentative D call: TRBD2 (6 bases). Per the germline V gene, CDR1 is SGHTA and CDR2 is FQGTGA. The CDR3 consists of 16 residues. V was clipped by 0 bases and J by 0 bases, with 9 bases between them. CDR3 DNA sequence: TGTGCCAGCAGCTTAACGAGCGGGTACTCCTACAATGAGCAGTTCTTC. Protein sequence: CASSLTSGYSYNEQFF. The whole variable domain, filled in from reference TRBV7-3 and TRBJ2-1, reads GAGVSQTPSNKVTEKGKYVELRCDPISGHTALYWYRQSLGQGPEFLIYFQGTGAADDSGLPNDRFFAVRPEGSVSTLKIQRTERGDSAVYLCASSLTSGYSYNEQFFGPGTRLTVL.

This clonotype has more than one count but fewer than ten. The CDR3 nucleotides read TGTGCCAGCAGCCAAGAGAACTTCGGCACTGAAGCTTTCTTT. Translated: CASSQENFGTEAFF. V and J are TRBV3-1 and TRBJ1-1; D not certain. Germline V gives CDR1 LGHDT, CDR2 YNNKEL (reference sequence). The CDR3 contains 14 residues. V gave up 0 bases and J gave up 4 bases, with 9 bases separating them.

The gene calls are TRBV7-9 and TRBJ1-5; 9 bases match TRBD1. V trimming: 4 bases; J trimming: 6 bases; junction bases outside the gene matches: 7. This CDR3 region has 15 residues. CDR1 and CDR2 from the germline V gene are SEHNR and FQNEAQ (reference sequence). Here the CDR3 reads CASSSGQGSLQPQHF. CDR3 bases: TGTGCCAGCAGCTCGGGACAGGGCAGTCTTCAGCCCCAGCATTTT.

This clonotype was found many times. The CDR3 DNA sequence: TGTGCCAGCAGTTACACCCCTGGGACTGTTCAAGAGACCCAGTACTTC. Translating it yields CASSYTPGTVQETQYF. The rearrangement joins TRBV6-2 or TRBV6-3 to TRBJ2-5, with a tentative D call TRBD2 (6 bases). Germline V lookup: CDR1 MNHEY, CDR2 SVGEGT. This CDR3 spans 16 amino acids. V lost 2 bases to trimming and J lost 2 bases, with 15 bases between them.

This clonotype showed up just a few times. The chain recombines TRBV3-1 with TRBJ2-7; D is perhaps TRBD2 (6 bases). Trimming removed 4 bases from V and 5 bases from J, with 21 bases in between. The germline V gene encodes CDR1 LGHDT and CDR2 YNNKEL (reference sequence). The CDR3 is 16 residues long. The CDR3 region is CASSPSSAPWEDEQYF. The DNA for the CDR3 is TGTGCCAGCAGCCCCTCTAGTGCCCCGTGGGAGGACGAGCAGTACTTC.

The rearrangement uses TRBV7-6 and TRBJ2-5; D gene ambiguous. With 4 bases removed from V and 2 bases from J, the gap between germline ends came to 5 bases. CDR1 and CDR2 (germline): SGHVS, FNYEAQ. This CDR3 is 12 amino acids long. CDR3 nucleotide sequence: TGTGCCAGCAGCTCGCCTCAAGAGACCCAGTACTTC. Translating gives CASSSPQETQYF.

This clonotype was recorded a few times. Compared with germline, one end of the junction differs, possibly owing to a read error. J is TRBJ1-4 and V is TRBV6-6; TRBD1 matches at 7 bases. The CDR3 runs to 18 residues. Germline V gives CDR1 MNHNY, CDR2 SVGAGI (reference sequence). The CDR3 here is CASSHSLQGTATNEKLFF. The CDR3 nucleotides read TGTGCCAGCAGTCACTCCCTACAGGGGACAGCAACTAATGAAAAACTGTTTTTT.

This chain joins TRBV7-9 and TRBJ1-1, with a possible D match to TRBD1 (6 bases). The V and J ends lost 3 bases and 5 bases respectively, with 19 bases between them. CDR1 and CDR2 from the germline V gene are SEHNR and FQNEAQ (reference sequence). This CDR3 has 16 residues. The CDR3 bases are TGTGCCAGCAGCTTTGCCCGGGGTTCAGGGGAGACTGAAGCTTTCTTT. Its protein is CASSFARGSGETEAFF.

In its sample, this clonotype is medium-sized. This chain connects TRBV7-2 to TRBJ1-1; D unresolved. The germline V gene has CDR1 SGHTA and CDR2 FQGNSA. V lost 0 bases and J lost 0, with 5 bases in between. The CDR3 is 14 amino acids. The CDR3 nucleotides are TGTGCCAGCAGCTTAGCAGGCCTGAACACTGAAGCTTTCTTT. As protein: CASSLAGLNTEAFF.

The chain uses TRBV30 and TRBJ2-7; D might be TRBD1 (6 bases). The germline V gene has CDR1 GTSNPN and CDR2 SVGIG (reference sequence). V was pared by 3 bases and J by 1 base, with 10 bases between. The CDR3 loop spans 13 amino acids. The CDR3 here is CAWSTGTSYEQYF. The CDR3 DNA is TGTGCCTGGAGCACTGGGACATCCTACGAGCAGTACTTC.